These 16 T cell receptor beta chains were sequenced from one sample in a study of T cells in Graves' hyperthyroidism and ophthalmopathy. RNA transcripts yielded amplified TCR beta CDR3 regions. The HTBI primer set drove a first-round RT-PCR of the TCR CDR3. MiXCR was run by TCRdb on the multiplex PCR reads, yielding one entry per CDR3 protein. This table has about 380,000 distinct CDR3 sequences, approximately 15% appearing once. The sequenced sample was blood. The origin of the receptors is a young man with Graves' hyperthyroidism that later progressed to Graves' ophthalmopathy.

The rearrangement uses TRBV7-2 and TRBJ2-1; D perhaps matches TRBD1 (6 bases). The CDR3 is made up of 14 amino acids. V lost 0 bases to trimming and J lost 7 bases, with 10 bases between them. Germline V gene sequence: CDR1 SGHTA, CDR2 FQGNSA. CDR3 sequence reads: CASSLAGAVNEQFF. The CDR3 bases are TGTGCCAGCAGCTTAGCGGGGGCGGTTAATGAGCAGTTCTTC.

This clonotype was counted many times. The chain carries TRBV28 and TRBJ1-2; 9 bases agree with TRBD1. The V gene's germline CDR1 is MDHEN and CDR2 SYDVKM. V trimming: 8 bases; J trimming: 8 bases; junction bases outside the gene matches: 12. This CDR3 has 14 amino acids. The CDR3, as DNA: TGTGCCAGCTCCTTCTCCGGGACAGGGAGGGGCTACACCTTC. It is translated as CASSFSGTGRGYTF.

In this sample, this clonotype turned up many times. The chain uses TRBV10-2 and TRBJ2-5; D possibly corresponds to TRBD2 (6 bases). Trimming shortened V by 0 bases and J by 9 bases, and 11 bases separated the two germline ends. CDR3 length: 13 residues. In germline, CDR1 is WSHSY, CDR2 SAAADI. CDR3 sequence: CASSESLEGSQYF. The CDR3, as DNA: TGCGCCAGCAGTGAGTCGTTGGAGGGCTCCCAGTACTTC.

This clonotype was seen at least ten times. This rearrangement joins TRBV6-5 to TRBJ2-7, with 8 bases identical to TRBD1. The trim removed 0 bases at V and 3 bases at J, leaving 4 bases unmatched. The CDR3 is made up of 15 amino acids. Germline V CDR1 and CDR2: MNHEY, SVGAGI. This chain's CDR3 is CASSYSSGQGYEQYF. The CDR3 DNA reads TGTGCCAGCAGTTACTCTAGTGGACAGGGCTACGAGCAGTACTTC.

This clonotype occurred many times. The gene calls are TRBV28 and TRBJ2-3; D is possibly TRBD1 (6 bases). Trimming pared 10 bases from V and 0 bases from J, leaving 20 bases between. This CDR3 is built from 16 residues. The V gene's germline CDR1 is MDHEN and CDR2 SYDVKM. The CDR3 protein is CATRKPQGMSTDTQYF. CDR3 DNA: TGTGCCACCCGAAAACCGCAGGGGATGAGCACAGATACGCAGTATTTT.

CDR3 nucleotides: TGTGCCAGCAGCATCCAGAGGGGGTCGGGGGGCCGCTACAATGAGCAGTTCTTC. Its translation is CASSIQRGSGGRYNEQFF. The chain uses TRBV9 and TRBJ2-1, with TRBD2 as a possible D gene (7 bases). V was trimmed by 4 bases and J by 3 bases, leaving 23 bases between them. The CDR3 extends over 18 amino acids. Germline V gene sequence: CDR1 SGDLS, CDR2 YYNGEE.

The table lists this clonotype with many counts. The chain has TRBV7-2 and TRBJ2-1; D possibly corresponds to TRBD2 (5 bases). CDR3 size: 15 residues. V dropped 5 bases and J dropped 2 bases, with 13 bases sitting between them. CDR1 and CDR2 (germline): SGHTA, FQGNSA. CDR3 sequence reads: CASSTDWTPYNEQFF. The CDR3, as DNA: TGTGCCAGCAGCACCGACTGGACTCCCTACAATGAGCAGTTCTTC.

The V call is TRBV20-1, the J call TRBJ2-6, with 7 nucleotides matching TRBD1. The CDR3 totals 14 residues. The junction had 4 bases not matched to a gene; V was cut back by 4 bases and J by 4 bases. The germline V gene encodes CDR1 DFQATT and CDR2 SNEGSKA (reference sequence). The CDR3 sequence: CSATQGSGANVLTF. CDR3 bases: TGCAGTGCTACACAGGGGTCCGGGGCCAACGTCCTGACTTTC.

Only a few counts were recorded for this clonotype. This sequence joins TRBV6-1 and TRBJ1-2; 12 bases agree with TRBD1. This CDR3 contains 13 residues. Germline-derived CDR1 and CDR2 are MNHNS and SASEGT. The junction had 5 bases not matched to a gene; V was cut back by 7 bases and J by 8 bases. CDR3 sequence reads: CASTWDRGQGYTF. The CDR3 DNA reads TGTGCCAGCACCTGGGACAGGGGGCAGGGCTACACCTTC.

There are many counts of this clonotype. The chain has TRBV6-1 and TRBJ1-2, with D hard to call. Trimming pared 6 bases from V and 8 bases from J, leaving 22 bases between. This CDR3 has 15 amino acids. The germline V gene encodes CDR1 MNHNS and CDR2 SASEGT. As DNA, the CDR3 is TGTGCCAGCAGCCGATACGGCCCGGAGACGGGGGGCTACACCTTC. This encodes CASSRYGPETGGYTF.

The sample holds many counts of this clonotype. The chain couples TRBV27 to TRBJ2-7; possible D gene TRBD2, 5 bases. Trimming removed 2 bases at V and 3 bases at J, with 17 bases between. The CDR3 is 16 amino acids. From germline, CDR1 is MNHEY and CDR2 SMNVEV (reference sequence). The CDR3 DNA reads TGTGCCAGCAGTTTAGGAGGCCTCACCCCATTCTACGAGCAGTACTTC. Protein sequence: CASSLGGLTPFYEQYF.

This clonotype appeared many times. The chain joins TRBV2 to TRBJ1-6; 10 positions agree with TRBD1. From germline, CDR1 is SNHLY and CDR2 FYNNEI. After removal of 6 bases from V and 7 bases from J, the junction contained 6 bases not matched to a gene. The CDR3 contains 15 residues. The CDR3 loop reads CASSPRDRGNSPLHF. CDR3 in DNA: TGTGCCAGCAGCCCCCGGGACAGGGGAAATTCACCCCTCCACTTT. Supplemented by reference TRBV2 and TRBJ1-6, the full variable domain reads EPEVTQTPSHQVTQMGQEVILRCVPISNHLYFYWYRQILGQKVEFLVSFYNNEISEKSEIFDDQFSVERPDGSNFTLKIRSTKLEDSAMYFCASSPRDRGNSPLHFGNGTRLTVT.

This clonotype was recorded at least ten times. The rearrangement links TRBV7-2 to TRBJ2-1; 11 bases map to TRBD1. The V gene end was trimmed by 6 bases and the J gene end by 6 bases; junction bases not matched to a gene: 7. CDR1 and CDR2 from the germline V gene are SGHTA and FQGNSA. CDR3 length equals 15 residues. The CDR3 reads CASRSSGQGGNEQFF. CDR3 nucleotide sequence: TGTGCCAGCAGGAGTTCGGGACAGGGGGGCAATGAGCAGTTCTTC.

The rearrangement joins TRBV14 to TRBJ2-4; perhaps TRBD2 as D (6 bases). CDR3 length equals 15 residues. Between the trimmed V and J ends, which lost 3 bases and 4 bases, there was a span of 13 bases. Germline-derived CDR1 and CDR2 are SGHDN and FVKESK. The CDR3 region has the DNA TGTGCCAGCAGCCAGGAGGGGATGCGGAAAAACATTCAGTACTTC. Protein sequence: CASSQEGMRKNIQYF.

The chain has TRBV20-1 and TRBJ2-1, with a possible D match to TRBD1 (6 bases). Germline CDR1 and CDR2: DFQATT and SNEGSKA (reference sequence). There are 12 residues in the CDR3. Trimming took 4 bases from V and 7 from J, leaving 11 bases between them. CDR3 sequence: CSATLTGNEQFF. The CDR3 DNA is TGCAGTGCTACTTTAACAGGGAATGAGCAGTTCTTC.

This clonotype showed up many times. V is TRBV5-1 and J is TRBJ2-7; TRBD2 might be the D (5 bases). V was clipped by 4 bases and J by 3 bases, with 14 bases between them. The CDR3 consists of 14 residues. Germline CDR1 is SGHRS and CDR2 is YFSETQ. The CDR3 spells CASSLGGAYYEQYF. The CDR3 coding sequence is TGCGCCAGCAGCCTTGGAGGAGCATACTACGAGCAGTACTTC. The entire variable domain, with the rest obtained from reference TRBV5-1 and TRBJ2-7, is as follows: KAGVTQTPRYLIKTRGQQVTLSCSPISGHRSVSWYQQTPGQGLQFLFEYFSETQRNKGNFPGRFSGRQFSNSRSEMNVSTLELGDSALYLCASSLGGAYYEQYFGPGTRLTVT.